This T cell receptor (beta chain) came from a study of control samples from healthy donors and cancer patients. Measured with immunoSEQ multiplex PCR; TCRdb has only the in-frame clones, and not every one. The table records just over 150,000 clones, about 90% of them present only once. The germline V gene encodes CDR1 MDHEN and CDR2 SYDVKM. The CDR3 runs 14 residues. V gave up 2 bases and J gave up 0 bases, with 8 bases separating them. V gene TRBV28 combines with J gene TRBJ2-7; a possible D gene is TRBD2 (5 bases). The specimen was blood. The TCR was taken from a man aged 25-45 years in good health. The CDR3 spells CASSLNGVSYEQYF. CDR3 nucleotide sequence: TGTGCCAGCAGTTTAAACGGGGTCTCCTACGAGCAGTACTTC.